This note documents a single T cell receptor beta chain sequence. Its antigen is unknown. The record has no base qualities; no much larger clone is one base away. Library generation was performed with the immunoSEQ multiplex PCR assay. The multiplex PCR relied on a mix of 60 forward primers for TCR Vbeta segments and 13 reverse primers for TCR Jbeta segments. The CDR3 region of rearranged TCR beta genes was amplified from genomic DNA with a multiplex PCR assay. The amplified TCR beta libraries were sequenced on the Illumina HiSeq System as 87-base-pair reads. On the study's bioinformatics: Across the roughly 640 repertoires, a later analysis counted 80 million or so unique TCR beta chains, roughly 11 million of which were shared by at least two donors. Raw reads were error-corrected and collapsed into unique sequences by a nearest-neighbor algorithm in which closely related sequences were merged to remove PCR and sequencing errors. V, D and J gene segments were assigned by aligning CDR3 sequences to IMGT reference sequences. For a sequence to be retained, a match of at least six nucleotides was required to both a V gene segment and a J gene segment. A rearrangement was called productive if the CDR3 had no stop codons and remained in frame with V and J, and every other rearrangement was called non-productive. Following IMGT convention, CDR3 was defined as the stretch from the second conserved V-encoded cysteine to the conserved J-encoded phenylalanine. Sequences without an unambiguous match to a single V gene segment were excluded from the earlier analysis of about 600 of the donors. An earlier analysis of 500 to 600 of the donors classified V segments as functional when productive rearrangements were above 56.7% and as segregating when the standard deviation between donors was above 5%. A statistical classification framework was built to diagnose cytomegalovirus status from the catalog of TCR beta chain sequences. In a later analysis, V and J genes were assigned by comparing TCR nucleotide sequences against IMGT/GENE-DB human TR gene sequences. The TCRdist pipeline was used in a later analysis to assign CDR3 sequences and most-parsimonious VDJ recombination scenarios. A later analysis defined each TCR beta chain by its CDR3 amino acid sequence plus V-gene family, and excluded reads lacking a unique V-gene family. To address suspected cross-contamination and a sequencing artifact, a later analysis removed 592 highly shared, low-generation-probability nucleotide sequences. In a later analysis, a clonal expansion index for each public chain was calculated from normalized within-repertoire ranks of inferred template counts. Generation probabilities in a later analysis came from a VDJ recombination model fitted to out-of-frame rearrangements, and those results were checked against IGoR. Hypergeometric tests were used in a later analysis to score TCR-TCR, TCR-HLA and TCR-CMV co-occurrence, with a repertoire-size bias correction applied to the TCR pairs. A later analysis estimated false discovery rates by permuting HLA or CMV assignments 20 times. In a later analysis, co-occurring TCRs were grouped using DBSCAN, and TCRdist sequence similarity was added for clustering within HLA-allele-positive subsets. Repertoires with fewer than 30,000 or more than 120,000 public chains were left out of co-occurrence clustering, as were a handful of repertoires with anomalous nucleotide sharing. TCRdb stores this immuneACCESS table with in-frame sequences only. Part of the clones is absent; in the studies checked, under half of the shortfall reflects unresolved V genes, and no reason is known for the rest. V, J and clone size reflect that table, while D and trimming were determined from the DNA. The sample records under 300,000 clones, 80% to 85% of which are singletons. Approximately 8.4% of the sample comes from the top ten.

CDR1 and CDR2 (LNHDA, SQIVND) derive from the germline V gene (reference sequence). V lost 3 bases and J lost 4 bases; the stretch between them is 12 bases long. The CDR3 numbers 14 residues from cysteine through phenylalanine. Only CDR3 DNA remains: 42 bases, in frame from the first base. In total, just over 650 healthy bone marrow donors made up the cohort. All cohort members were sampled while nominally healthy, although unrecorded immune exposures were likely present. The donor was CMV seropositive and belonged to the group of more than 250 seropositive cohort members. A peripheral blood sample was provided by each donor, and peripheral blood mononuclear cells were used for TCR beta sequencing. The Qiagen DNeasy Blood Extraction Kit was used to extract genomic DNA from the blood cell samples. These data originate in a study of cytomegalovirus exposure and HLA in healthy donors (TCRdb year 2017). For the wider study: In an earlier analysis of 587 of the donors, roughly 300 Gb of sequence data and approximately 100 million unique TCR beta sequences from some 170 million T cells were reported. Besides the first cohort of roughly 640 subjects, a separate validation cohort made up of 95 to 150 different subjects was used. Among some 400 genotyped donors of the cohort, an average of about 220,000 unique TCR beta nucleotide sequences was sequenced per donor, of which about 20% were non-productive. In an earlier analysis of 587 of the donors, high-throughput TCR beta sequencing was used to judge whether each TCR beta V gene segment behaved as functional or pseudogenic. An early release that covered some 630 HLA-typed donors contained approximately 300 gigabases of sequencing data and about 93 million unique TCR sequences. The study combined high-throughput TCR immunosequencing, statistical association of individual TCRs with disease status, and machine learning to predict cytomegalovirus infection status. In a later analysis, previously published TCR beta repertoires from 500 to 750 donors were re-analyzed and high-resolution HLA genotyping was added so that TCR occurrence patterns could be studied. Several DR-DQ haplotypes were treated as single units for association and clustering because of strong linkage in the cohort. Every discovery cohort repertoire had been produced on one sequencing platform. Typing coverage differed by locus: A, B, C, DRB1 and DQB1 were typed in about 629-630 donors, DQA1 in 522, DPA1 in around 600, and DPB1 in roughly 450. Among the roughly 400 genotyped donors, 81% belonged to the genetic ancestry cluster associated with self-reported Caucasian donors. Genome-wide SNP genotypes for about three fifths of the roughly 670 donors were used in a later genetic analysis, which treated that subset as a discovery cohort. Class I and class II HLA loci were covered by the typing at four-digit resolution. The study aimed to test whether cataloging public T cell receptors could reveal signatures of past pathogen exposure. The study profiled the T cell repertoires of under 700 subjects by immunosequencing and related them to cytomegalovirus serostatus. Rather than using new phenotypic data, the later analysis identified candidate immune exposures from TCR beta sequences and from how often those sequences occurred across donors. Donor age, sex, ethnicity and CMV serostatus were collected together with the repertoire data.

The paper's findings and limits, for the study overall: In vitro tests confirmed that a few of the cytomegalovirus-associated TCR beta chains recognize cytomegalovirus antigens. Only TCR beta chains were sequenced in this cohort, and the absence of alpha or paired-chain data limited detectable features. An earlier analysis of approximately 590 of the donors showed that most TCR beta V segments appeared in productive rearrangements either about 87% or about 30% of the time, which broadly matched IMGT annotations. A later analysis found that HLA-associated TCR beta chains were more clonally expanded and had lower generation probabilities than equally common non-associated chains. It was suggested by the authors that the approach could potentially be generalized to other disease states and immunological phenotypes. In the study, approximately 160 TCR beta chains were listed as associated with cytomegalovirus. A further reported finding was that TCR beta sequences accurately predicted the HLA-A and HLA-B alleles for most subjects in the first cohort. Strong co-occurrence of HLA alleles, especially DR and DQ, made assigning TCR associations to individual alleles difficult. In a later analysis, several top co-occurrence clusters were reported to appear linked to parvovirus B19, influenza, CMV and Epstein-Barr virus. At a false discovery rate of 0.05, a later analysis linked 15,000 to 20,000 TCR beta sequences to specific HLA alleles. Compared with the 666-donor mean, donors in an Asian-associated ancestry cluster had fewer N-insertions in productive TCRs, according to a later genetic analysis. In a later analysis, TCR association rates were found to vary across HLA loci, with the most associated TCRs seen for DRB1 alleles and the fewest for HLA-C alleles. Seventeen rarely observed V segments, including chromosome 9 orphons, were excluded from the earlier analysis of just under 600 of the donors because counts were too low. A group of highly shared sequence variants was considered likely to be a technical artifact of the sequencing pipeline. CMV serostatus was the only immune exposure information available for the cohort. In both the original and validation cohorts, the classifier was reported to diagnose cytomegalovirus status with high specificity and sensitivity. Because some donors lacked HLA typing at each locus, the association tests relied only on the typed subset. Presence/absence analyses assumed roughly uniform sequencing depth across donors, an assumption that may not hold. An association between a missense DCLRE1C variant and V-gene and J-gene trimming of TCR beta chains was found in a later genetic analysis and replicated in an independent cohort. Correlated functional status among segregating V segments might reflect linkage disequilibrium, but an unknown experimental factor could not be ruled out. Across donors, most TCR sequences were observed very rarely, whereas some public TCRs were present in many individuals. Because the 87-base-pair reads could not distinguish some IMGT-functional V segments, including TRBV6-2 and TRBV6-3, those segments were excluded. A later analysis found that most CMV-associated TCR beta chains appeared HLA-restricted, with HLA associations seemingly driven largely by CMV exposure.

The sequence derives from a woman aged 60-75 years in good health and CMV-seropositive. Recombination connected TRBV19 to TRBJ2-5; a tentative D call is TRBD2 (6 bases match). The sample taken for sequencing was PBMCs. The encoded CDR3 is CASSMGGLRETQYF. The nucleotide sequence is TGTGCCAGTAGTATGGGGGGACTCCGAGAGACCCAGTACTTC.